This passage covers 13 T cell receptor beta chains from one sample sequenced in a study of cytomegalovirus exposure and HLA in healthy donors. The study ran its PCR with 60 Vbeta and 13 Jbeta primers. The data were produced by immunoSEQ multiplex PCR, yet TCRdb's version contains in-frame clones alone and is incomplete. The sample yields 180,000 or so clones, 70% to 90% seen once. Sequencing input: PBMCs. The origin of the receptors is a young man in good health and CMV-seropositive.

V gene TRBV2 combines with J gene TRBJ2-1; 9 bases map to TRBD2. Losses at the gene ends were 2 bases for V and 5 bases for J; bases not matched to a gene: 4. This CDR3 is built from 15 residues. Looked up from germline, CDR1 is SNHLY and CDR2 is FYNNEI. The CDR3 region is CASSELAGRHNEQFF. For the CDR3, the DNA is TGTGCCAGCAGTGAACTAGCGGGGCGCCACAATGAGCAGTTCTTC.

The chain links TRBV2 to TRBJ2-5; possible D gene TRBD1, 6 bases. V lost 7 bases to trimming and J lost 2 bases, with 8 bases between them. The CDR3 is 12 amino acids. The germline CDR1 and CDR2 sequences are SNHLY and FYNNEI. The CDR3 DNA reads as TGTGCCAGCAAGACAGGACAAGAGACCCAGTACTTC. This codes for CASKTGQETQYF.

This chain links TRBV19 with TRBJ1-2, with D unresolved. Germline CDR1 reads LNHDA; CDR2 reads SQIVND (reference sequence). The CDR3 covers 13 residues. V was pared by 3 bases and J by 2 bases, with 7 bases between. This chain's CDR3 is CASSISSNYGYTF. The CDR3 DNA follows: TGTGCCAGTAGTATCTCCTCGAACTATGGCTACACCTTC. Using reference TRBV19 and TRBJ1-2 for the parts outside the CDR3, the full variable domain is DGGITQSPKYLFRKEGQNVTLSCEQNLNHDAMYWYRQDPGQGLRLIYYSQIVNDFQKGDIAEGYSVSREKKESFPLTVTSAQKNPTAFYLCASSISSNYGYTFGSGTRLTVV.

This chain uses TRBV6-5 with TRBJ2-5; a weak D match, TRBD2 (6 bases). The CDR3 totals 15 residues. V lost 8 bases to trimming and J lost 0 bases, with 16 bases between them. Germline CDR1 reads MNHEY; CDR2 reads SVGAGI. Here the CDR3 reads CASHDNLANQETQYF. In DNA form, the CDR3 reads TGTGCCAGCCATGACAACCTAGCGAACCAAGAGACCCAGTACTTC.

This chain links TRBV4-3 with TRBJ2-2, with 12 positions matching TRBD2. The CDR3 loop spans 16 amino acids. CDR1 and CDR2 (germline): LGHNA, YSLEER. The V gene end was trimmed by 7 bases and the J gene end by 6 bases; junction bases not matched to a gene: 9. The CDR3 sequence: CASTSLAGGFAGELFF. Written as DNA, the CDR3 is TGCGCCAGCACCTCCCTAGCGGGGGGGTTCGCCGGGGAGCTGTTTTTT.

V is TRBV30 and J is TRBJ1-4; 9 bases map to TRBD1. CDR1 and CDR2 (germline): GTSNPN, SVGIG (reference sequence). After removal of 4 bases from V and 7 bases from J, the junction contained 7 bases not matched to a gene. This CDR3 is 14 amino acids long. The CDR3 DNA reads as TGTGCCTGGACTTACAGGGGGCAGGTTGAAAAACTGTTTTTT. Translating gives CAWTYRGQVEKLFF.

The CDR3 sequence: CASSNWPRAKGEQYF. The CDR3, as DNA: TGCGCCAGCAGCAATTGGCCCAGGGCAAAGGGCGAGCAGTACTTC. J is TRBJ2-7 and V is TRBV5-1; TRBD1 is a possible D gene (5 bases). This CDR3 has 15 residues. CDR1 SGHRS and CDR2 YFSETQ come from the germline V gene. V dropped 4 bases and J dropped 6 bases, with 20 bases sitting between them. The variable domain in full, completed from reference TRBV5-1 and TRBJ2-7, reads KAGVTQTPRYLIKTRGQQVTLSCSPISGHRSVSWYQQTPGQGLQFLFEYFSETQRNKGNFPGRFSGRQFSNSRSEMNVSTLELGDSALYLCASSNWPRAKGEQYFGPGTRLTVT.

The CDR3 bases are TGTGCCAGCACGGCGGCTAGCGGTTTCGGTTACGAGCAGTACTTC. Its protein product is CASTAASGFGYEQYF. The V call is TRBV6-1, the J call TRBJ2-7; TRBD2 agrees at 7 bases. The CDR3 loop spans 15 amino acids. CDR1 and CDR2 (germline): MNHNS, SASEGT. The V segment lost 7 bases and the J segment 4 bases; nucleotides outside the gene matches: 13.

The chain recombines TRBV7-8 with TRBJ2-1, with TRBD1 identical over 12 bases. V trimming: 5 bases; J trimming: 5 bases; junction bases outside the gene matches: 7. The CDR3 contains 16 residues. Germline V lookup: CDR1 SGHVS, CDR2 FQNEAQ. As DNA, the CDR3 is TGTGCCAGCAGCCTAAGGGGACAGGGGGCGGACAATGAGCAGTTCTTC. Its translation is CASSLRGQGADNEQFF.

The chain recombines TRBV7-2 with TRBJ2-5; the match to TRBD2 covers 12 bases. Germline CDR1 and CDR2: SGHTA and FQGNSA. CDR3 length: 16 residues. The V and J ends lost 5 bases and 1 base, in that order; junction bases with no gene match: 5. The CDR3 DNA sequence: TGTGCCAGCAGCAAACTAGCGGGGGGCTTCCAAGAGACCCAGTACTTC. It yields the protein CASSKLAGGFQETQYF.

The V gene is TRBV2, the J gene TRBJ1-1, with D possibly TRBD1 on 5 matching bases. The germline gives CDR1 SNHLY, CDR2 FYNNEI. The length of the CDR3 is 16 residues. The V and J ends lost 6 bases and 5 bases respectively, with 22 bases between them. The CDR3 spells CASRVDRSRVETEAFF. DNA of the CDR3: TGTGCCAGCAGGGTAGACAGAAGCAGGGTCGAAACTGAAGCTTTCTTT. The full variable domain, in which reference TRBV2 and TRBJ1-1 provide the parts outside the CDR3, is EPEVTQTPSHQVTQMGQEVILRCVPISNHLYFYWYRQILGQKVEFLVSFYNNEISEKSEIFDDQFSVERPDGSNFTLKIRSTKLEDSAMYFCASRVDRSRVETEAFFGQGTRLTVV.

The chain carries TRBV7-2 and TRBJ2-7; 7 bases align to TRBD2. Per germline, CDR1 SGHTA and CDR2 FQGNSA. This CDR3 has 15 amino acids. With 6 bases clipped from V and 7 bases from J, the junction kept 15 bases outside the gene matches. The CDR3 nucleotides are TGTGCCAGCAGACACAGCGGGGCCAACTCGGGGGAGCAGTACTTC. Encoded protein: CASRHSGANSGEQYF.

This clone came up a few times. The rearrangement uses TRBV7-9 and TRBJ1-6; 12 bases are a match to TRBD1. The CDR3 has 19 residues. The ends lost 3 bases at V and 5 bases at J; junction bases unmatched: 11. The germline CDR1 and CDR2 sequences are SEHNR and FQNEAQ (reference sequence). The DNA for the CDR3 is TGTGCCAGCAGCTTCCCAAGGAGGGGACAGGGGGCCGATAATTCACCCCTCCACTTT. Translated: CASSFPRRGQGADNSPLHF.